The entry that follows covers one T cell receptor beta chain sequence. The data originate from a study of blood T cells in healthy people across ages. The CDR3 runs to 15 residues. In germline, CDR1 is SEHNR, CDR2 FQNEAQ (reference sequence). Trimming took 5 bases from V and 5 from J; bases not matched to a gene: 9. A J-beta primer mix and a sample-barcoded 5' primer were used in a second PCR of roughly 6 to 11 cycles. One entry per CDR3 protein results from TCRdb running MiXCR on the 5' RACE reads. The data show hundreds of thousands of distinct CDR3 sequences, around 25% seen once. The same specimen was also included in a second study, on T cells of mothers and their children.

The clonotype comes from a boy between 5 and 17 years old in good health. Sequenced input: blood. The chain carries TRBV7-9 and TRBJ2-1, with TRBD2 matching over 7 bases. The CDR3 nucleotides read TGTGCCAGCAGCCTACCTTTCAGCGGGGACAATGAGCAGTTCTTC. This codes for CASSLPFSGDNEQFF.